The entry below describes one T cell receptor (gamma chain). A junction end diverges from the germline sequence, so it may reflect a read error. This CDR3 is also generated by other DNA sequences in the sample. The length of the CDR3 is 12 residues. Germline lookup yields CDR1 GITISATS and CDR2 ISYDGTV (reference sequence). The record originates from a study of gamma-delta chains in newborns, infants, children. Study information: Innate gammadelta T cells reportedly expand polyclonally right after birth, driven by microbial exposure, per the title.

TCRdb re-called clones from the reads via CATT. The sample records 850 to 1,000 gamma-chain clones, around 44% being singletons. The sample comprised blood. The clonotype was recovered from a child who was a newborn, infant or young child, either healthy, febrile or measles-vaccinated (not recorded which). J is TRGJP1 and V is TRGV9. TCRdb does not report a J gene; here it was assigned by matching the DNA to germline references. DNA for the CDR3: TGTGCCCTGTGGGGAACTGGTTGGTTCAAGATATTT. Protein: CALWGTGWFKIF.